Described below is a single T cell receptor beta chain sequence and its context. Its antigen remains unknown. In replicate PCRs of sorted subsets, roughly 200 ng DNA, approximately 32,000 T cell genomes, was used. Assay: immunoSEQ multiplex PCR; the TCRdb copy retains only in-frame clones and omits some. The table includes under 2.5 million clones, about 90% detected once. Germline-derived CDR1 and CDR2 are SGHAT and FQNNGV. This CDR3 is 13 amino acids long. Between the trimmed V and J ends, which lost 5 bases and 1 base, there was a span of 8 bases. The data stem from a study of shared clonotypes between healthy human individuals. Across the study: Donors had three CD4 naive, three CD4 memory, two CD8 naive and one CD8 memory plate apiece. Study-level points and caveats: Estimated richness values were generally larger in naive subsets than in memory subsets.

The sample taken for sequencing was naive CD4+ T cells from PBMCs. The subset: CD45RA+ positively selected. V and J are TRBV11-2 and TRBJ2-5, with D maybe TRBD1 (5 bases). The clonotype comes from a man in his late teens or twenties in good health. Some clones in this sample may be carry-over from other donors' samples. The DNA of the CDR3 is TGTGCCAGCAGCAGGGGCGGCCAAGAGACCCAGTACTTC. It codes for CASSRGGQETQYF. Full variable domain (missing parts from reference TRBV11-2 and TRBJ2-5): EAGVAQSPRYKIIEKRQSVAFWCNPISGHATLYWYQQILGQGPKLLIQFQNNGVVDDSQLPKDRFSAERLKGVDSTLKIQPAKLEDSAVYLCASSRGGQETQYFGPGTRLLVL.